The T cell receptor beta chain under discussion was sequenced for a study of blood T cell repertoires in COVID-19. Assay used: immunoSEQ multiplex PCR; TCRdb lists only in-frame clones, some missing. The table shows around 130,000 clones, with 75% to 90% occurring only once. Germline lookup yields CDR1 SEHNR and CDR2 FQNEAQ (reference sequence). The ends were cut back, 1 base at V and 5 bases at J, with 12 bases in the middle. The CDR3 is 14 amino acids. Sequenced input: peripheral blood. This receptor was identified in a man aged 65-85 years with active or convalescent COVID-19. The chain links TRBV7-9 to TRBJ2-7; a weak D match, TRBD2 (6 bases). Written as DNA, the CDR3 is TGTGCCAGCAGCTTAGATTCGGGAGAGGACGAGCAGTACTTC. Translating it yields CASSLDSGEDEQYF.